The source of this T cell receptor (beta chain) is a study of blood T cell repertoires in COVID-19. Using immunoSEQ multiplex PCR, the repertoire was profiled, and TCRdb retains in-frame clones only, with some absent. This table has 350,000 to 400,000 clones, just under 90% appearing once. V gave up 1 base and J gave up 6 bases, with 10 bases separating them. This CDR3 region has 13 residues. The V gene's germline CDR1 is SGHRS and CDR2 YFSETQ. This clone has just a few counts. V and J are TRBV5-1 and TRBJ1-2, with D possibly matching TRBD1 (6 bases). Material: PBMCs or T cells enriched from blood (not recorded which). This receptor was taken from a woman aged 25 to 45 who had recovered from COVID-19. The DNA of the CDR3 is TGCGCCAGCAGCTTGCAGGGGACGGATGGCTACACCTTC. It specifies CASSLQGTDGYTF.